These 10 T cell receptor beta chains were all obtained from the same sample, sequenced in a study of cytomegalovirus exposure and HLA in healthy donors. The data were produced by immunoSEQ multiplex PCR, yet TCRdb's version contains in-frame clones alone and is incomplete. Seen here are about 220,000 clones, 85% to 95% observed once, and the top ten hold 0.85% to 1.2%. The sequencing sample was made of PBMCs. These receptors were obtained from a woman aged 18-30 years in good health and CMV-seronegative.

The chain couples TRBV7-9 to TRBJ1-3; TRBD1 might be the D (6 bases). Trimming removed 4 bases at V and 0 bases at J, with 10 bases between. This CDR3 has 15 residues. Germline-derived CDR1 and CDR2 are SEHNR and FQNEAQ (reference sequence). The CDR3 sequence is CASSSDRSSGNTIYF. The DNA of the CDR3 is TGTGCCAGCAGCTCAGACAGGTCCTCTGGAAACACCATATATTTT.

This clone was seen a single time. V gene TRBV11-3 combines with J gene TRBJ2-7, with D tentatively TRBD1 (5 bases). With 0 bases removed from V and 3 bases from J, the gap between germline ends came to 12 bases. CDR1 and CDR2 from the germline V gene are SGHNT and YENEEA. CDR3 length equals 15 residues. The DNA for the CDR3 is TGTGCCAGCAGCTTAGATCGCGACAGAGACTACGAGCAGTACTTC. Protein: CASSLDRDRDYEQYF.

The CDR3 sequence: CASSLVLAGGYEQYF. The CDR3 nucleotides read TGTGCCAGCAGCTTAGTTCTAGCGGGAGGGTACGAGCAGTACTTC. The rearrangement links TRBV7-8 to TRBJ2-7; 12 positions match TRBD2. The germline V gene encodes CDR1 SGHVS and CDR2 FQNEAQ. The J segment lost 4 bases and the V segment lost 1 base, leaving 2 bases of the junction unmatched. The CDR3 covers 15 residues. The variable domain in full, completed from reference TRBV7-8 and TRBJ2-7, reads GAGVSQSPRYKVAKRGQDVALRCDPISGHVSLFWYQQALGQGPEFLTYFQNEAQLDKSGLPSDRFFAERPEGSVSTLKIQRTQQEDSAVYLCASSLVLAGGYEQYFGPGTRLTVT.

This rearrangement joins TRBV2 to TRBJ1-1; D not certain. This CDR3 spans 12 amino acids. Germline V lookup: CDR1 SNHLY, CDR2 FYNNEI. Trimming cost V 5 bases and J 0 bases, with 4 bases left between them. CDR3 sequence reads: CASSSVNTEAFF. For the CDR3, the DNA is TGTGCCAGCAGTTCGGTGAACACTGAAGCTTTCTTT.

The chain links TRBV6-1 to TRBJ2-7; 9 bases are a match to TRBD2. Germline V gives CDR1 MNHNS, CDR2 SASEGT. CDR3 length: 14 residues. Unmatched junction bases numbered 9, after V lost 6 bases and J lost 6 bases. DNA for the CDR3: TGTGCCAGCAGCGCCCTAGCGGGAATGCTCGAGCAGTACTTC. Its protein product is CASSALAGMLEQYF.

The chain is built from TRBV7-9 and TRBJ1-1; 8 positions agree with TRBD1. Germline lookup yields CDR1 SEHNR and CDR2 FQNEAQ (reference sequence). The CDR3 has 13 amino acids. Unmatched junction bases numbered 4, after V lost 3 bases and J lost 7 bases. CDR3 in DNA: TGTGCCAGCAGCTTGGGACAGGTGAATGAAGCTTTCTTT. As protein: CASSLGQVNEAFF.

This sequence joins TRBV19 and TRBJ1-5; tentatively, D is TRBD1 (6 bases). The CDR3 loop spans 16 amino acids. V was clipped by 7 bases and J by 0 bases, with 16 bases between them. Germline values: CDR1 LNHDA, CDR2 SQIVND (reference sequence). CDR3 sequence: CASTIGGPHSNQPQHF. CDR3 coding DNA: TGTGCCAGTACCATCGGGGGGCCCCATAGCAATCAGCCCCAGCATTTT.

The chain recombines TRBV13 with TRBJ2-1; 9 positions agree with TRBD2. Germline V gene lookup returns CDR1 PRHDT and CDR2 FYEKMQ (reference sequence). Losses at the gene ends were 5 bases for V and 3 bases for J; bases not matched to a gene: 5. The CDR3 runs to 15 residues. CDR3 nucleotide sequence: TGTGCCAGCAGCCCGACTAGCGGACACTACAATGAGCAGTTCTTC. The encoded protein is CASSPTSGHYNEQFF.

This chain uses TRBV9 with TRBJ2-1, with D possibly being TRBD2 (6 bases). The V end was cut by 3 bases, the J end by 5 bases, with 9 bases between. The CDR3 is 13 residues long. The germline V gene has CDR1 SGDLS and CDR2 YYNGEE. This chain's CDR3 is CASSGRLDNEQFF. The CDR3 DNA reads TGTGCCAGCAGCGGTCGACTAGACAATGAGCAGTTCTTC.

The V gene is TRBV4-1, the J gene TRBJ2-3, with a weak D call TRBD2 (5 bases). This CDR3 contains 16 residues. Germline values: CDR1 MGHRA, CDR2 YSYEKL. Trimming removed 3 bases from V and 4 bases from J, with 17 bases in between. The DNA for the CDR3 is TGCGCCAGCAGCCACGCTAGTTTGAGGGCCCCAGATACGCAGTATTTT. Protein sequence: CASSHASLRAPDTQYF.